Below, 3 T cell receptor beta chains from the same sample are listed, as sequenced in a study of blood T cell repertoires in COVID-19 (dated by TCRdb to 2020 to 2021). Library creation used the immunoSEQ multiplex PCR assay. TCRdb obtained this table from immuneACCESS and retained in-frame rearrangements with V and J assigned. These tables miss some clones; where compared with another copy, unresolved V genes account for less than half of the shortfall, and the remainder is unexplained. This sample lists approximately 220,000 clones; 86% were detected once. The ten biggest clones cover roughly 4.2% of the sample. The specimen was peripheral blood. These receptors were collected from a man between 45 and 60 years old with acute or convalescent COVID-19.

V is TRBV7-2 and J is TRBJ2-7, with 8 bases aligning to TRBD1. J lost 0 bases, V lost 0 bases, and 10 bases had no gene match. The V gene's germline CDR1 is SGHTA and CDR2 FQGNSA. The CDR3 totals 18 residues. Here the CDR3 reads CASSLATGGIRSSYEQYF. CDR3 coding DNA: TGTGCCAGCAGCTTAGCCACAGGGGGTATTAGGAGCTCCTACGAGCAGTACTTC.

CDR3 sequence (DNA): TGTGCCAGCCAAGATGGACAGGGGCCGAACACTGAAGCTTTCTTT. This sequence encodes CASQDGQGPNTEAFF. The chain links TRBV18 to TRBJ1-1, with TRBD1 identical over 9 bases. The CDR3 spans 15 residues. Germline V gives CDR1 KGHSH, CDR2 LQKENI. J gave up 1 base and V 8 bases, and 8 bases lay outside the gene matches.

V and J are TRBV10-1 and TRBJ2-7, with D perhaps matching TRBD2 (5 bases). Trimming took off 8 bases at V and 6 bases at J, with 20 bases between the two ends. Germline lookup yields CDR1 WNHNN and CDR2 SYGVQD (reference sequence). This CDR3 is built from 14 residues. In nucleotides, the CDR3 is TGCGCCAGCTCCCCGTCCCTCCCCAGCGGCGAGCAGTACTTC. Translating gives CASSPSLPSGEQYF.